This TCR beta chain derives from a study of PD-1 and CTLA-4 blockade in melanoma. The CDR3 runs 13 residues. V was pared by 7 bases and J by 7 bases, with 14 bases between. The germline V gene has CDR1 WSHSY and CDR2 SAAADI. Clones were read by immunoSEQ multiplex PCR, and TCRdb kept only the in-frame ones, dropping some. The sample yields 30,000 or so clones, approximately 89% seen once. The TCR originated in a human donor with melanoma. The genes are TRBV10-2 and TRBJ2-1; weak D call: TRBD1 (6 bases). Sample: CD8+ T cells from peripheral blood, taken from a patient given anti-PD-1 treatment. The CDR3 here is CASKGDDKNEQFF. As DNA, the CDR3 is TGCGCCAGCAAGGGGGACGATAAGAATGAGCAGTTCTTC.